This paragraph reports one TCR beta chain. Method: immunoSEQ multiplex PCR; TCRdb's copy keeps in-frame clones and lacks some. The table shows some 120,000 clones, with about 70% occurring only once. CDR1 is LNHDA, CDR2 SQIVND, per germline (reference sequence). The CDR3 runs 14 residues. Trimming removed 9 bases from V and 8 bases from J; junction bases left unmatched: 12. This specimen comes from a study of blood T cell repertoires in COVID-19. The wider study: Researchers got acute and convalescent COVID-19 samples from the United States, Italy and Spain.

What was sequenced was peripheral blood. The chain joins TRBV19 to TRBJ1-4; TRBD1 matches 7 bases. The receptor comes from a man aged 55 to 70 with acute or convalescent COVID-19. The CDR3 coding sequence is TGTGCCAGCCGCACAGGGGATATCGGCGAAAAACTGTTTTTT. As protein: CASRTGDIGEKLFF.